This T cell receptor (beta chain) was sequenced during a study of identical twins. Points from the study as a whole: While abundant cord blood beta clonotypes carried fewer insertions, memory repertoires showed no such pattern. Out-of-frame sharing of TCR alpha in monozygotic twins was underestimated by models.

TCRdb re-analysed the 5' RACE reads in MiXCR, keeping a single row per CDR3 protein. The sample comprises fewer than 250,000 distinct CDR3 sequences, about a tenth of which are singletons, and about 5% rests with the top ten. Everyone who gave samples was a healthy Caucasian. This clonotype was observed many times. Its antigen is not identified. This CDR3 region has 16 residues. Germline values: CDR1 ENHRY, CDR2 SYGVKD. V lost 11 bases and J lost 4, with 24 bases in between. Source material: memory (CD45RO+) T cells sorted from blood. The receptor's source is a woman aged 18-29 years in good health. V gene TRBV10-3 combines with J gene TRBJ1-5; D unclear. Here the CDR3 reads CADNDRPERHNQPQHF. CDR3 bases: TGTGCCGATAACGATCGTCCGGAAAGGCATAATCAGCCCCAGCATTTT.